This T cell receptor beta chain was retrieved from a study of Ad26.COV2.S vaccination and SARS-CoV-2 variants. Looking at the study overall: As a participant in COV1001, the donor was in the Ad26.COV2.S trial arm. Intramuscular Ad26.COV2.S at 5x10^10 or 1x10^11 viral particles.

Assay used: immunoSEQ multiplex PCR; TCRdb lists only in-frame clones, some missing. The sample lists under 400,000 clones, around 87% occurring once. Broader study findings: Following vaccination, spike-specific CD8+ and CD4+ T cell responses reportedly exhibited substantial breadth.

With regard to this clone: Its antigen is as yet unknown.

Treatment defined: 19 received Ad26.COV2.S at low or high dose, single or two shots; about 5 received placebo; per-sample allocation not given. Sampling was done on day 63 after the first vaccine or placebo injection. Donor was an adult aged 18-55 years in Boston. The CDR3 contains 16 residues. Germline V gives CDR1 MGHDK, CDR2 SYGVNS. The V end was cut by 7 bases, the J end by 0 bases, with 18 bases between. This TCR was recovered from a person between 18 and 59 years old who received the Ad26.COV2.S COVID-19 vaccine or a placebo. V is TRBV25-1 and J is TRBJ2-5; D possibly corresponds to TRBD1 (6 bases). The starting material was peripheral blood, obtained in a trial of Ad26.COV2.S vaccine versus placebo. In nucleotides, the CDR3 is TGTGCCAGCACCCCGATGAGAGGACAGTACCAAGAGACCCAGTACTTC. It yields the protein CASTPMRGQYQETQYF. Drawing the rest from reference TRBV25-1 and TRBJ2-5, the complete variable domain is EADIYQTPRYLVIGTGKKITLECSQTMGHDKMYWYQQDPGMELHLIHYSYGVNSTEKGDLSSESTVSRIRTEHFPLTLESARPSHTSQYLCASTPMRGQYQETQYFGPGTRLLVL.